The clone carrying this T cell receptor beta chain was recorded a few times. The sample belongs to a study of T-cell reconstitution after alpha-beta-depleted transplantation in children. Using unique molecular identifiers, the investigators prepared the TCRbeta library. TCRdb reanalysed the PCR reads using MiXCR and keeps one entry per CDR3 protein. The sample holds more than 120,000 distinct CDR3 sequences, 8.8% seen once. In germline, CDR1 is LNHDA, CDR2 SQIVND (reference sequence). The CDR3 covers 13 residues. V was trimmed by 9 bases and J by 0 bases, leaving 11 bases between them. The rearrangement links TRBV19 to TRBJ1-1, with unresolved D. Material: PBMCs, mostly from graft donor cells, obtained 180 days after TCRalphabeta/CD19-depleted stem cell transplant. The clonotype comes from a female patient between 2 and 10 years old who had a stem cell transplant for congenital amegakaryocytic thrombocytopenia, so the T cells may come from the graft donor. The CDR3 sequence: CASTGSLNTEAFF. The DNA for the CDR3 is TGTGCCAGCACCGGGAGCCTGAACACTGAAGCTTTCTTT.